This TCR beta chain comes out of a study of OX40 agonist ivuxolimab in advanced cancers. Study in general: At under 85% male, the cohort had a mean age of 60 years, ranging from 23 to 79.

Germline V lookup: CDR1 MNHEY, CDR2 SMNVEV (reference sequence). The CDR3 has 14 amino acids. V lost 6 bases and J lost 2, with 14 bases in between. Sequencing used immunoSEQ multiplex PCR; TCRdb keeps in-frame clones, though not all of them. Seen here are tens of thousands of clones, around 94% observed once, and the top ten hold around 14%. This TCR derives from an adult with an advanced solid tumor such as melanoma, head and neck, liver or kidney cancer. The chain carries TRBV27 and TRBJ2-7, with no clear D. The material sequenced was CD4+ or CD8+ T cells sorted from blood, taken in a trial of the OX40 agonist ivuxolimab. The CDR3 spells CASSLINGPYEQYF. CDR3 bases: TGTGCCAGCAGCCTCATAAATGGGCCCTACGAGCAGTACTTC.